This T cell receptor beta chain was captured by sequencing in a study of cytomegalovirus exposure and HLA in healthy donors. On the study more broadly: Unique TCR beta sequences numbering some 110 million came from about 179 million T cells in an earlier analysis. The study, taken as a whole, reports: A few CMV-associated chains proved CMV antigen-specific in vitro. The listing of 150 to 200 TCR beta chains classed them as cytomegalovirus-associated. For most TCR beta V segments, an earlier analysis put the productive rate at about 90% or about 30% of the time.

60 Vbeta and 13 Jbeta primers were used in PCR. Method: immunoSEQ multiplex PCR; TCRdb's copy keeps in-frame clones and lacks some. Of around 200,000 clones in the sample, under 85% are singletons; the top ten hold about 3%. Trimming removed 4 bases at V and 2 bases at J, with 15 bases between. The CDR3 totals 17 residues. Germline V gives CDR1 MNHEY, CDR2 SMNVEV (reference sequence). Concerning this clone: Its antigen is not known.

The chain uses TRBV27 and TRBJ2-6; D may be TRBD1 (5 bases). The sequence came from a male donor in good health and CMV-seronegative. Sequencing was done on a sample of PBMCs. The CDR3 region has the DNA TGTGCCAGCAGTTCCGGGCAGGGTAAGGCTGGGGCCAACGTCCTGACTTTC. It yields the protein CASSSGQGKAGANVLTF.